Presented here are 12 T cell receptor beta chains from one specimen sequenced in a study of blood T cell repertoires in COVID-19. Some clones are missing from TCRdb's copy, which holds only in-frame ones; the method was immunoSEQ multiplex PCR. The table includes approximately 190,000 clones, roughly 87% detected once. The sequencing sample was made of peripheral blood. These receptors were collected from a woman aged 55-75 years with COVID-19, enrolled during active disease.

V gene TRBV28 combines with J gene TRBJ1-4, with D perhaps matching TRBD1 (6 bases). V was pared by 3 bases and J by 4 bases, with 15 bases between. The CDR3 covers 16 residues. CDR1 and CDR2 from the germline V gene are MDHEN and SYDVKM. The chain's CDR3 is CASSFIVDRFNEKLFF. The CDR3 DNA follows: TGTGCCAGCAGTTTTATCGTCGACAGGTTTAATGAAAAACTGTTTTTT.

The rearrangement uses TRBV4-2 and TRBJ2-1; 14 bases fit TRBD2. V was clipped by 1 base and J by 8 bases; unmatched bases: 4. Germline V gives CDR1 LGHNA, CDR2 YNFKEQ. There are 16 residues in the CDR3. The CDR3 protein is CASSQAPTSGRDEQFF. CDR3 DNA sequence: TGTGCCAGCAGCCAAGCCCCGACTAGCGGGAGGGATGAGCAGTTCTTC.

This clone was detected once. The chain uses TRBV2 and TRBJ1-4; D perhaps matches TRBD1 (5 bases). The V end lost 7 bases, the J end lost 5 bases, and 20 bases lay between the germline ends. Per the germline V gene, CDR1 is SNHLY and CDR2 is FYNNEI. CDR3 size: 16 residues. Here the CDR3 reads CASTRIRDGGNEKLFF. DNA of the CDR3: TGTGCCAGCACAAGGATTAGGGACGGAGGGAATGAAAAACTGTTTTTT.

The V and J genes are TRBV2 and TRBJ1-6; 9 bases fit TRBD1. Germline V gene sequence: CDR1 SNHLY, CDR2 FYNNEI. V gave up 6 bases and J gave up 9 bases; unmatched junction bases: 18. The CDR3 has 18 residues. CDR3 bases: TGTGCCAGCAGAGGGTCGGTTAGGACAGGGGTTTTGGGTTCACCCCTCCACTTT. It yields the protein CASRGSVRTGVLGSPLHF.

This clone was counted a few times. This rearrangement joins TRBV19 to TRBJ1-2; 10 nucleotides agree with TRBD1. The CDR3 sequence is 15 residues long. After removal of 3 bases from V and 2 bases from J, the junction contained 3 bases not matched to a gene. Germline V lookup: CDR1 LNHDA, CDR2 SQIVND (reference sequence). The CDR3 nucleotides read TGTGCCAGTAGTATCAAGACAGGGGGCAACTATGGCTACACCTTC. Amino acid sequence: CASSIKTGGNYGYTF.

This clone occurred a few times. The chain employs TRBV4-1 and TRBJ1-6; 9 nucleotides match TRBD1. The length of the CDR3 is 15 residues. Germline CDR1 MGHRA, CDR2 YSYEKL. V gave up 4 bases and J gave up 8 bases; unmatched junction bases: 6. The CDR3: CASSPQGTGHSPLHF. CDR3 in DNA: TGCGCCAGCAGCCCCCAAGGGACAGGGCATTCACCCCTCCACTTT.

The genes are TRBV19 and TRBJ1-6; D perhaps matches TRBD1 (6 bases). The V and J ends lost 5 bases and 7 bases respectively, with 9 bases between them. This CDR3 contains 13 residues. Germline CDR1 is LNHDA and CDR2 is SQIVND (reference sequence). The CDR3 sequence: CASSRDINSPLHF. CDR3 bases: TGTGCCAGTAGTCGGGACATAAATTCACCCCTCCACTTT.

The chain carries TRBV28 and TRBJ2-3; D is uncertain. CDR1 is MDHEN, CDR2 SYDVKM, per germline. The CDR3 contains 15 residues. The V and J ends lost 7 bases and 1 base respectively, with 15 bases between them. This CDR3 is CASTLALAGTDTQYF. CDR3 nucleotide sequence: TGTGCCAGCACCCTCGCCCTGGCGGGCACAGATACGCAGTATTTT.

This sequence joins TRBV19 and TRBJ2-3; weak D call: TRBD1 (6 bases). CDR3 length equals 15 residues. V was clipped by 7 bases and J by 4 bases, with 18 bases between them. In germline, CDR1 is LNHDA, CDR2 SQIVND (reference sequence). CDR3 coding DNA: TGTGCCAGTACCCTAAGAGGAGCAGGGGCAGATACGCAGTATTTT. Translated: CASTLRGAGADTQYF.

The chain is built from TRBV9 and TRBJ1-2; 8 positions agree with TRBD1. Germline CDR1 reads SGDLS; CDR2 reads YYNGEE. This CDR3 is built from 13 residues. The V gene end was trimmed by 4 bases and the J gene end by 7 bases; junction bases not matched to a gene: 6. The DNA of the CDR3 is TGTGCCAGCAGCCCTACAGGGGGTGGTGGCTACACCTTC. It specifies CASSPTGGGGYTF.

V usage is TRBV7-2 and J usage is TRBJ2-3, with 12 bases identical to TRBD2. The J segment lost 0 bases and the V segment lost 7 bases, leaving 5 bases of the junction unmatched. This CDR3 is built from 16 residues. CDR1 and CDR2 (germline): SGHTA, FQGNSA. The CDR3 spells CASKQTSGSSTDTQYF. The DNA of the CDR3 is TGTGCCAGCAAGCAGACTAGCGGGAGTAGCACAGATACGCAGTATTTT. The whole variable domain, filled in from reference TRBV7-2 and TRBJ2-3, reads GAGVSQSPSNKVTEKGKDVELRCDPISGHTALYWYRQSLGQGLEFLIYFQGNSAPDKSGLPSDRFSAERTGGSVSTLTIQRTQQEDSAVYLCASKQTSGSSTDTQYFGPGTRLTVL.

Here the CDR3 DNA reads TGTGCCAGCAGTGGAGGAGGGGTAGCGGGAGGCCCCCTATGGGAGCAGTACTTC. This encodes CASSGGGVAGGPLWEQYF. This rearrangement joins TRBV2 to TRBJ2-7; 10 nucleotides match TRBD2. CDR1 and CDR2 from the germline V gene are SNHLY and FYNNEI. The CDR3 totals 18 residues. J gave up 7 bases and V 4 bases, and 19 bases lay outside the gene matches. Full variable domain (rest looked up from reference TRBV2 and TRBJ2-7): EPEVTQTPSHQVTQMGQEVILRCVPISNHLYFYWYRQILGQKVEFLVSFYNNEISEKSEIFDDQFSVERPDGSNFTLKIRSTKLEDSAMYFCASSGGGVAGGPLWEQYFGPGTRLTVT.